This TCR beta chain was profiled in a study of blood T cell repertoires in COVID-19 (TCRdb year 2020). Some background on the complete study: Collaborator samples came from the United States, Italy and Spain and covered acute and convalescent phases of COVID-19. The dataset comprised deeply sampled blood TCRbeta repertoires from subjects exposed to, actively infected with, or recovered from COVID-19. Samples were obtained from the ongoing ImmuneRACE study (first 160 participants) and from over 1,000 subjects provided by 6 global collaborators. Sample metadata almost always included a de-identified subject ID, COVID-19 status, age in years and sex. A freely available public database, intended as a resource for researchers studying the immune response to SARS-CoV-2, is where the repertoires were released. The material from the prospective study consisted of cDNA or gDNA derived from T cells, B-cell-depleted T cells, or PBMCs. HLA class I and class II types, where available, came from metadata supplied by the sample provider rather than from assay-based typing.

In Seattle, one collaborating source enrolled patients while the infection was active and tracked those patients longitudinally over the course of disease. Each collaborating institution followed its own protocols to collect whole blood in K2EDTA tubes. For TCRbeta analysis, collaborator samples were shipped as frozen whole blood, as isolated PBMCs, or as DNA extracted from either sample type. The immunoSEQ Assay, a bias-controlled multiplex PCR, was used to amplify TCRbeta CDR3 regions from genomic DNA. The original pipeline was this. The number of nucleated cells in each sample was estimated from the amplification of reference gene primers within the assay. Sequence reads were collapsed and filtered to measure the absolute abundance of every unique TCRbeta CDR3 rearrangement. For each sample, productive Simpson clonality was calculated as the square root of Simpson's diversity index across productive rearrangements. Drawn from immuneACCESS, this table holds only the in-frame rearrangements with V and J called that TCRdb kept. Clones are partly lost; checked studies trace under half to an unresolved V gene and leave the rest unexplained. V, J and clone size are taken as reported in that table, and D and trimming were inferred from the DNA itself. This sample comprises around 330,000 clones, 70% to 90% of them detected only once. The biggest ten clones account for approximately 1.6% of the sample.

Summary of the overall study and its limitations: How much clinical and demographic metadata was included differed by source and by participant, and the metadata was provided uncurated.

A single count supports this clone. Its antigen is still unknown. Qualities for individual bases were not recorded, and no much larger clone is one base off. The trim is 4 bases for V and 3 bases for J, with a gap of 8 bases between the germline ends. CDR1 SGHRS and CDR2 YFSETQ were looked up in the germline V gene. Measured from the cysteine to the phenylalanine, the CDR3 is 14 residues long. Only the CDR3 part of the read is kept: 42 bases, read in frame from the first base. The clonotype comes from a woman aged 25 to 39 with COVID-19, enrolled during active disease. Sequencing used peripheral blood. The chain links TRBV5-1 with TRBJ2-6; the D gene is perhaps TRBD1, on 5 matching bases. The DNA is TGCGCCAGCAGCCTGACAGTTGGGGCCAACGTCCTGACTTTC. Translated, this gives CASSLTVGANVLTF.